This T cell receptor (beta chain) came from a study of blood T cell repertoires in COVID-19. Study overall: Specimens from acute and convalescent COVID-19 originated in the United States, Italy and Spain.

TCRdb's copy holds only in-frame clones and misses some; the assay was immunoSEQ multiplex PCR. Of about 160,000 clones listed, around 81% are singletons. What was sequenced was peripheral blood. The origin of this receptor is a man between 60 and 75 years old with active or convalescent COVID-19.

The CDR3 DNA sequence: TGTGCCATCAGTGAGTCGACTAATGAGCAGTTCTTC. It yields the protein CAISESTNEQFF. J is TRBJ2-1 and V is TRBV10-3; D is unclear. The CDR3 has 12 amino acids. Germline CDR1 and CDR2: ENHRY and SYGVKD. Trimming stripped 0 bases from V and 7 bases from J, with 4 bases between.